The 26 T cell receptor beta chains in this list originate from one sample, sequenced in a study of cytomegalovirus exposure and HLA in healthy donors (TCRdb year 2017). The protocol used for the library was the immunoSEQ multiplex PCR assay. For the multiplex PCR, a mixture combining 60 forward primers for TCR Vbeta segments and 13 reverse primers for TCR Jbeta segments was used. As stored in TCRdb, this immuneACCESS dataset retains in-frame rearrangements with V and J assigned. A fraction of the clones does not appear; measured against another copy, unresolved V genes explain less than half of the discrepancy, and the remainder lacks a known reason. Recorded for this sample are more than 75,000 clones; approximately 74% of them occurred a single time. The ten biggest clones cover about 9.1% of the sample. Sample: PBMCs. These receptors were taken from a man aged 40-50 years in good health and CMV-seropositive.

This clone showed up just once. The chain links TRBV5-1 to TRBJ2-5; D is perhaps TRBD2 (6 bases). Germline CDR1 is SGHRS and CDR2 is YFSETQ. V was shortened by 0 bases and J by 5 bases, with 14 bases between the two germline ends. This CDR3 contains 15 residues. CDR3 sequence reads: CASSLAGTSMETQYF. CDR3 bases: TGCGCCAGCAGCTTGGCCGGGACTTCTATGGAGACCCAGTACTTC.

The chain is built from TRBV28 and TRBJ1-1; D not certain. Trimming shortened V by 6 bases and J by 0 bases, and 17 bases separated the two germline ends. Germline CDR1 is MDHEN and CDR2 is SYDVKM. CDR3 size: 16 residues. The DNA of the CDR3 is TGTGCCAGCAGCTTGGCCCCAGAGACATTGAACACTGAAGCTTTCTTT. As protein: CASSLAPETLNTEAFF.

This chain links TRBV7-7 with TRBJ2-3; 14 bases are shared with TRBD2. J was trimmed by 6 bases and V by 5 bases; bases with no gene match: 7. Germline loops: CDR1 SSHAT, CDR2 FNYEAQ (reference sequence). CDR3 length: 16 residues. The CDR3 bases are TGTGCCAGCAGCCTGGGACTAGCGGGAGCGGATGATACGCAGTATTTT. This gives the protein CASSLGLAGADDTQYF. The full variable domain, rest sourced from reference TRBV7-7 and TRBJ2-3, is GAGVSQSPRYKVTKRGQDVTLRCDPISSHATLYWYQQALGQGPEFLTYFNYEAQPDKSGLPSDRFSAERPEGSISTLTIQRTEQRDSAMYRCASSLGLAGADDTQYFGPGTRLTVL.

V is TRBV2 and J is TRBJ2-7; 11 bases map to TRBD1. Germline CDR1 reads SNHLY; CDR2 reads FYNNEI. This CDR3 is built from 15 residues. V gave up 6 bases and J gave up 0 bases; unmatched junction bases: 4. CDR3 bases: TGTGCCAGCAGCGCCGGGACAGGGGGCTCCTACGAGCAGTACTTC. Its protein is CASSAGTGGSYEQYF.

This clone was observed once. The chain combines TRBV15 with TRBJ2-2, with unresolved D. The V end lost 3 bases, the J end lost 5 bases, and 7 bases lay between the germline ends. This CDR3 has 13 amino acids. Per the germline V gene, CDR1 is LNHNV and CDR2 is YYDKDF (reference sequence). The CDR3 protein is CATSSTATGELFF. The CDR3 DNA reads TGTGCCACCAGCAGTACCGCGACCGGGGAGCTGTTTTTT.

V is TRBV29-1 and J is TRBJ1-1, with TRBD1 matching over 10 bases. Germline CDR1 reads SQVTM; CDR2 reads ANQGSEA. This CDR3 region has 18 residues. J lost 1 base, V lost 4 bases, and 15 bases had no gene match. The CDR3: CSVVGETGGGMRNTEAFF. For the CDR3, the DNA is TGCAGCGTTGTCGGGGAGACAGGGGGCGGGATGAGGAACACTGAAGCTTTCTTT.

The chain recombines TRBV30 with TRBJ2-3; D call uncertain. The CDR3 loop spans 14 amino acids. Germline CDR1 GTSNPN, CDR2 SVGIG (reference sequence). The V and J ends lost 0 bases and 5 bases respectively, with 12 bases between them. The CDR3 loop reads CAWSVFIRGDTQYF. The CDR3 nucleotides read TGTGCCTGGAGTGTATTTATACGAGGAGATACGCAGTATTTT.

The V call is TRBV30, the J call TRBJ1-5, with D tentatively TRBD1 (5 bases). Trimming took off 1 base at V and 6 bases at J, with 19 bases between the two ends. Germline lookup yields CDR1 GTSNPN and CDR2 SVGIG (reference sequence). This CDR3 has 16 amino acids. CDR3 protein: CAWSGIGVGQRQPQHF. CDR3 sequence (DNA): TGTGCCTGGAGTGGGATAGGGGTCGGTCAACGTCAGCCCCAGCATTTT. Supplemented by reference TRBV30 and TRBJ1-5, the full variable domain reads SQTIHQWPATLVQPVGSPLSLECTVEGTSNPNLYWYRQAAGRGLQLLFYSVGIGQISSEVPQNLSASRPQDRQFILSSKKLLLSDSGFYLCAWSGIGVGQRQPQHFGDGTRLSIL.

The rearrangement links TRBV5-1 to TRBJ1-1, with D possibly being TRBD1 (6 bases). The CDR3 runs to 13 residues. The germline V gene has CDR1 SGHRS and CDR2 YFSETQ. V lost 5 bases to trimming and J lost 5 bases, with 13 bases between them. The DNA for the CDR3 is TGCGCCAGCAGTTATGGACAGCGTACTGAAGCTTTCTTT. Translated: CASSYGQRTEAFF.

V and J are TRBV4-3 and TRBJ1-1; D not resolved. Germline CDR1 and CDR2: LGHNA and YSLEER. The CDR3 extends over 13 amino acids. The V gene lost 1 base and the J gene lost 3 bases, with 6 bases spanning the gap. The CDR3 spells CASSQAGDTEAFF. For the CDR3, the DNA is TGCGCCAGCAGCCAAGCGGGTGACACTGAAGCTTTCTTT.

This clone has just a few counts. CDR3 coding DNA: TGTGCCAGCAGCGTAGATCCTACGGGGACAGATACGCAGTATTTT. Translating gives CASSVDPTGTDTQYF. This sequence joins TRBV9 and TRBJ2-3; tentative D call: TRBD2 (5 bases). Germline V gene data show CDR1 as SGDLS and CDR2 as YYNGEE. CDR3 length: 15 amino acids. V lost 0 bases and J 3 bases, leaving 11 bases between the germline ends. The variable domain in full, with the rest retrieved from reference TRBV9 and TRBJ2-3, is DSGVTQTPKHLITATGQRVTLRCSPRSGDLSVYWYQQSLDQGLQFLIQYYNGEERAKGNILERFSAQQFPDLHSELNLSSLELGDSALYFCASSVDPTGTDTQYFGPGTRLTVL.

The chain couples TRBV29-1 to TRBJ2-7; D is uncertain. The germline CDR1 and CDR2 sequences are SQVTM and ANQGSEA. The CDR3 sequence is 12 residues long. Trimming took 4 bases from V and 9 from J, leaving 16 bases between them. The CDR3 DNA sequence: TGCAGCGTTGTAATACCTCCTACGGGGCAGTACTTC. It translates to CSVVIPPTGQYF.

This rearrangement joins TRBV20-1 to TRBJ2-1; 8 nucleotides line up with TRBD1. Germline CDR1 and CDR2: DFQATT and SNEGSKA (reference sequence). V was clipped by 3 bases and J by 10 bases; unmatched bases: 2. The CDR3 loop spans 11 amino acids. CDR3 protein: CSASRQGEQFF. For the CDR3, the DNA is TGCAGTGCTAGTCGACAGGGGGAGCAGTTCTTC.

The chain carries TRBV10-3 and TRBJ1-1, with D perhaps TRBD1 (5 bases). This CDR3 has 14 amino acids. V lost 3 bases, J lost 1 base, and 9 bases lay in between. Germline lookup yields CDR1 ENHRY and CDR2 SYGVKD. CDR3 amino acids: CAISDDRPNTEAFF. CDR3 DNA: TGTGCCATCAGTGACGACAGACCGAACACTGAAGCTTTCTTT.

As DNA, the CDR3 is TGTGCCAGTAGCAAGGACAGGGATCCTCAGCCCCAGCATTTT. Amino acids: CASSKDRDPQPQHF. V and J are TRBV19 and TRBJ1-5, with 8 nucleotides matching TRBD1. Trimming removed 6 bases from V and 6 bases from J; junction bases left unmatched: 7. This CDR3 has 14 residues. Germline loops: CDR1 LNHDA, CDR2 SQIVND (reference sequence).

The rearrangement uses TRBV7-9 and TRBJ2-5; TRBD1 agrees at 9 bases. This CDR3 is 14 amino acids long. J was trimmed by 5 bases and V by 1 base; bases with no gene match: 2. Germline values: CDR1 SEHNR, CDR2 FQNEAQ (reference sequence). The CDR3 nucleotides read TGTGCCAGCAGCTTAGACAGGGGGCTGGAGACCCAGTACTTC. Protein product: CASSLDRGLETQYF. Based on the CDR3 plus reference TRBV7-9 and TRBJ2-5, the full variable domain is DTGVSQNPRHKITKRGQNVTFRCDPISEHNRLYWYRQTLGQGPEFLTYFQNEAQLEKSRLLSDRFSAERPKGSFSTLEIQRTEQGDSAMYLCASSLDRGLETQYFGPGTRLLVL.

V gene TRBV18 combines with J gene TRBJ2-5; 7 nucleotides match TRBD2. The germline gives CDR1 KGHSH, CDR2 LQKENI. There are 16 residues in the CDR3. The V segment lost 2 bases and the J segment 1 base; nucleotides outside the gene matches: 7. CDR3 sequence: CASSPGRVSIQETQYF. CDR3 DNA: TGTGCCAGCTCACCAGGGAGGGTTTCCATCCAAGAGACCCAGTACTTC.

The V call is TRBV5-4, the J call TRBJ2-3; D is possibly TRBD2 (5 bases). Germline V gives CDR1 SGHNT, CDR2 YYREEE (reference sequence). Trimming removed 10 bases at V and 0 bases at J, with 12 bases between. The CDR3 covers 13 residues. The CDR3 reads CALGGGSTDTQYF. The DNA for the CDR3 is TGTGCCCTTGGAGGCGGGAGCACAGATACGCAGTATTTT.

The gene calls are TRBV7-2 and TRBJ1-2, with 9 bases matching TRBD1. The V gene end was trimmed by 8 bases and the J gene end by 7 bases; junction bases not matched to a gene: 17. The CDR3 length is 16 residues. Germline CDR1 reads SGHTA; CDR2 reads FQGNSA. The CDR3, as DNA: TGTGCCAGCCCTCCTATTCCGGGACAGGGAATAGGTGGCTACACCTTC. Its translation is CASPPIPGQGIGGYTF.

This sequence joins TRBV9 and TRBJ1-1; D is ambiguous. The germline gives CDR1 SGDLS, CDR2 YYNGEE. Trimming took 0 bases from V and 1 from J, leaving 10 bases between them. The CDR3 has 15 residues. In nucleotides, the CDR3 is TGTGCCAGCAGCGTAGCCAGCGCTCCGAACACTGAAGCTTTCTTT. Translating gives CASSVASAPNTEAFF.

The chain is built from TRBV27 and TRBJ2-7, with TRBD2 matching 9 bases. CDR1 and CDR2 from the germline V gene are MNHEY and SMNVEV (reference sequence). This CDR3 has 14 amino acids. Trimming at V came to 5 bases and at J to 3 bases, leaving 5 bases not matched to a gene. CDR3 sequence (DNA): TGTGCCAGCAGTCCAGGGACTAGCAGCTACGAGCAGTACTTC. It specifies CASSPGTSSYEQYF.

The genes are TRBV9 and TRBJ2-5; weak D call: TRBD2 (6 bases). Germline CDR1 reads SGDLS; CDR2 reads YYNGEE. Between the trimmed V and J ends, which lost 6 bases and 2 bases, there was a span of 26 bases. CDR3 length: 18 amino acids. CDR3 region: CASTAVPGGGAEQETQYF. The CDR3 DNA reads TGTGCCAGCACTGCAGTACCCGGGGGTGGAGCGGAGCAAGAGACCCAGTACTTC. The full variable domain, its missing parts supplied by reference TRBV9 and TRBJ2-5, is DSGVTQTPKHLITATGQRVTLRCSPRSGDLSVYWYQQSLDQGLQFLIQYYNGEERAKGNILERFSAQQFPDLHSELNLSSLELGDSALYFCASTAVPGGGAEQETQYFGPGTRLLVL.

The J gene is TRBJ2-1, the V gene TRBV27; the match to TRBD2 covers 12 bases. J was trimmed by 6 bases and V by 6 bases; bases with no gene match: 3. The CDR3 has 14 residues. Germline lookup yields CDR1 MNHEY and CDR2 SMNVEV (reference sequence). CDR3 in DNA: TGTGCCAGCAGACCGGGACTAGCGGGCAATGAGCAGTTCTTC. It is translated as CASRPGLAGNEQFF.

The rearrangement joins TRBV4-1 to TRBJ1-2, with TRBD1 matching over 12 bases. Unmatched junction bases numbered 16, after V lost 5 bases and J lost 0 bases. The germline gives CDR1 MGHRA, CDR2 YSYEKL. The CDR3 length is 20 residues. The CDR3 DNA sequence: TGCGCCAGCAGCGCGGGGTATTGGGACAGGGGGCAGTCCTCTAACTATGGCTACACCTTC. The encoded protein is CASSAGYWDRGQSSNYGYTF.

The V call is TRBV7-2, the J call TRBJ1-4; 10 nucleotides match TRBD1. Looked up from germline, CDR1 is SGHTA and CDR2 is FQGNSA. Germline trimming cut 5 bases from V and 6 bases from J; bases unmatched to any gene: 6. The CDR3 runs 15 residues. The DNA for the CDR3 is TGTGCCAGCAGCGCAGACGGGACAGGGGATGAAAAACTGTTTTTT. This encodes CASSADGTGDEKLFF.

The DNA of the CDR3 is TGCGCCAGCAGTCAGCGGACTAGCGGGAGACCTAGCACAGATACGCAGTATTTT. Amino acid sequence: CASSQRTSGRPSTDTQYF. J is TRBJ2-3 and V is TRBV4-1; 13 nucleotides agree with TRBD2. The CDR3 has 18 residues. With V trimmed by 6 bases and J by 0 bases, 9 bases remained unmatched. Germline-derived CDR1 and CDR2 are MGHRA and YSYEKL.